The 31 T cell receptor beta chains below all came from one sample that was sequenced in a study of CD8 T cells in ankylosing spondylitis. TCRdb re-called the 5' RACE reads through MiXCR, storing one row per CDR3 protein. The sample contains under 250,000 distinct CDR3 sequences, under 8.5% of which appear only once. The specimen sequenced was blood, either unsorted or a sorted T cell fraction (not recorded which). Receptors were obtained from a female donor with ankylosing spondylitis or in good health (not recorded which).

This clonotype was seen ten or more times. This sequence joins TRBV20-1 and TRBJ2-2; D is uncertain. The V gene's germline CDR1 is DFQATT and CDR2 SNEGSKA (reference sequence). V shed 3 bases and J shed 5 bases, with 13 bases lying between them. The CDR3 covers 14 residues. The CDR3 here is CSARGVEPTGELFF. CDR3 DNA sequence: TGCAGTGCTAGGGGTGTAGAACCAACCGGGGAGCTGTTTTTT.

This clonotype was recorded at least ten times. V gene TRBV4-3 combines with J gene TRBJ2-7; 10 bases map to TRBD2. Germline V lookup: CDR1 LGHNA, CDR2 YSLEER. The CDR3 is made up of 15 amino acids. V lost 4 bases and J lost 5; bases outside the gene matches: 8. The CDR3 DNA reads TGCGCCAGCAGCCGCCGGATAGCGGGAGGACACGAGCAGTACTTC. Translated: CASSRRIAGGHEQYF.

The sample holds many counts of this clonotype. This chain links TRBV25-1 with TRBJ2-5; 9 positions agree with TRBD1. V dropped 6 bases and J dropped 5; count of bases not matched to a gene: 10. Germline CDR1 and CDR2: MGHDK and SYGVNS. This CDR3 spans 15 amino acids. The CDR3 DNA reads TGTGCCAGCAGATCCGGGACAGGGTCATTGGAGACCCAGTACTTC. Residues: CASRSGTGSLETQYF.

Of note for this clonotype: It may be a read error: a sequence one base away is much more abundant. The chain joins TRBV6-1 to TRBJ1-2, with 9 bases lining up with TRBD1. CDR1 and CDR2 (germline): MNHNS, SASEGT. This CDR3 is 12 amino acids long. The CDR3 reads CTSTGGVEGYTF. CDR3 nucleotides: TGTACCAGCACAGGGGGCGTGGAGGGCTACACCTTC.

This clonotype was picked up many times. V usage is TRBV15 and J usage is TRBJ1-1; no reliable D call. The CDR3 has 12 amino acids. CDR1 and CDR2 (germline): LNHNV, YYDKDF (reference sequence). V was cut by 9 bases and J by 4 bases, with 12 bases left in between. CDR3 residues: CATSPWGTEAFF. The CDR3, as DNA: TGTGCCACGAGTCCGTGGGGCACTGAAGCTTTCTTT.

This clonotype was seen a single time. A much larger clone sits a single nucleotide away, making a read error possible. V is TRBV15 and J is TRBJ2-2; 7 nucleotides match TRBD1. This CDR3 has 16 amino acids. Germline V lookup: CDR1 LNHNV, CDR2 YYDKDF (reference sequence). The V gene end was trimmed by 3 bases and the J gene end by 5 bases; junction bases not matched to a gene: 9. The CDR3 is CATSSDLRDSTGELFF. CDR3 nucleotides: TGTGCCACCAGCAGTGATCTCAGGGACAGTACCGGGGAGCTGTTTTTT.

This clonotype was counted between two and nine times. The chain is built from TRBV7-9 and TRBJ2-1, with D possibly being TRBD1 (6 bases). With 1 base removed from V and 6 bases from J, the gap between germline ends came to 19 bases. This CDR3 has 17 amino acids. From germline, CDR1 is SEHNR and CDR2 FQNEAQ (reference sequence). In nucleotides, the CDR3 is TGTGCCAGCAGCTTAGATGAGGGGCAGGGGTATCGCAATGAGCAGTTCTTC. This translates into CASSLDEGQGYRNEQFF. Based on the CDR3 plus reference TRBV7-9 and TRBJ2-1, the full variable domain is DTGVSQNPRHKITKRGQNVTFRCDPISEHNRLYWYRQTLGQGPEFLTYFQNEAQLEKSRLLSDRFSAERPKGSFSTLEIQRTEQGDSAMYLCASSLDEGQGYRNEQFFGPGTRLTVL.

This chain joins TRBV5-1 and TRBJ2-1; TRBD2 agrees at 8 bases. The CDR3 sequence is 14 residues long. The germline gives CDR1 SGHRS, CDR2 YFSETQ. Germline trimming cut 0 bases from V and 6 bases from J; bases unmatched to any gene: 2. The CDR3 DNA sequence: TGCGCCAGCAGCTTGGAGGCGGGAGGCAATGAGCAGTTCTTC. Residues: CASSLEAGGNEQFF. The full variable domain, in which reference TRBV5-1 and TRBJ2-1 provide the parts outside the CDR3, is KAGVTQTPRYLIKTRGQQVTLSCSPISGHRSVSWYQQTPGQGLQFLFEYFSETQRNKGNFPGRFSGRQFSNSRSEMNVSTLELGDSALYLCASSLEAGGNEQFFGPGTRLTVL.

This clonotype was observed many times. This sequence joins TRBV5-1 and TRBJ2-6; 10 bases fit TRBD1. Germline V gene lookup returns CDR1 SGHRS and CDR2 YFSETQ. This CDR3 region has 18 residues. Trimming took 1 base from V and 0 from J; bases not matched to a gene: 4. The DNA of the CDR3 is TGCGCCAGCAGCTTGCGACAGGGGGCCTTCTCTGGGGCCAACGTCCTGACTTTC. Protein: CASSLRQGAFSGANVLTF.

Many counts were recorded for this clonotype. This chain uses TRBV11-2 with TRBJ2-7; D gene ambiguous. Germline V gives CDR1 SGHAT, CDR2 FQNNGV. This CDR3 comprises 13 residues. V lost 2 bases and J lost 3, with 8 bases in between. The CDR3 sequence: CASSLLRSYEQYF. CDR3 DNA: TGTGCCAGCAGCTTACTTCGGAGCTACGAGCAGTACTTC.

At least ten counts were recorded for this clonotype. This rearrangement joins TRBV20-1 to TRBJ1-1; tentatively, D is TRBD1 (5 bases). The germline V gene encodes CDR1 DFQATT and CDR2 SNEGSKA (reference sequence). The CDR3 spans 14 residues. V lost 6 bases to trimming and J lost 1 base, with 15 bases between them. This CDR3 is CSAALGRGNTEAFF. In DNA form, the CDR3 reads TGCAGTGCAGCCTTGGGACGGGGGAACACTGAAGCTTTCTTT.

Concerning this clonotype itself: Its ends do not fully match the called genes, so a read error is possible. The rearrangement uses TRBV7-8 and TRBJ1-1; D possibly corresponds to TRBD1 (5 bases). The CDR3 spans 16 residues. The germline gives CDR1 SGHVS, CDR2 FQNEAQ. As DNA, the CDR3 is TGTGCCAGCAGCTTAGATTTACAGCGGGGCAGAACTGAAGCTTACTTT. This encodes CASSLDLQRGRTEAYF.

This clonotype was seen ten or more times. The chain is built from TRBV12-3 or TRBV12-4 and TRBJ2-5; 7 bases align to TRBD1. The CDR3 runs 15 residues. The ends lost 8 bases at V and 4 bases at J; junction bases unmatched: 13. CDR3 sequence: CASARAQGDGETQYF. The CDR3 DNA follows: TGTGCCAGCGCCCGGGCCCAGGGGGATGGAGAGACCCAGTACTTC.

This clonotype has at least ten counts. The rearrangement uses TRBV27 and TRBJ1-1; possibly TRBD1 for D (6 bases). This CDR3 has 15 amino acids. V lost 2 bases and J 3 bases, leaving 13 bases between the germline ends. CDR1 is MNHEY and CDR2 is SMNVEV in the germline V gene (reference sequence). The CDR3 protein is CASSLNGGRDTEAFF. The CDR3 nucleotides read TGTGCCAGCAGTTTAAATGGGGGCCGTGACACTGAAGCTTTCTTT.

The V gene is TRBV4-3, the J gene TRBJ2-3, with D perhaps matching TRBD2 (5 bases). This CDR3 contains 18 residues. The V end was cut by 1 base, the J end by 3 bases, with 20 bases between. From germline, CDR1 is LGHNA and CDR2 YSLEER. CDR3 loop: CASSQVLILAGGTDTQYF. As DNA, the CDR3 is TGCGCCAGCAGCCAAGTCCTCATTCTGGCGGGTGGGACAGATACGCAGTATTTT.

This clonotype was seen repeatedly, ten times or more. V usage is TRBV7-2 and J usage is TRBJ2-2, with TRBD2 identical over 7 bases. Unmatched junction bases numbered 2, after V lost 8 bases and J lost 5 bases. From germline, CDR1 is SGHTA and CDR2 FQGNSA. This CDR3 comprises 12 residues. The CDR3 region is CASLGGTGELFF. The CDR3 region has the DNA TGTGCCAGCCTCGGGGGGACCGGGGAGCTGTTTTTT.

This clonotype was counted at least ten times. The V gene is TRBV18, the J gene TRBJ2-7; D gene uncertain. Germline values: CDR1 KGHSH, CDR2 LQKENI. The CDR3 is made up of 15 amino acids. Deletions cut 3 bases from V and 6 bases from J, with 18 bases between. Here the CDR3 DNA reads TGTGCCAGCTCACCCGGTTTTTCTGATATGGGCGAGCAGTACTTC. The encoded protein is CASSPGFSDMGEQYF.

On this clonotype: A much larger clone lies a single base off, so this may be a read error. V is TRBV6-1 and J is TRBJ2-4, with D hard to call. Germline lookup yields CDR1 MNHNS and CDR2 SASEGT. The CDR3 consists of 14 residues. The CDR3 nucleotides are TGTGCCAGCAGTGAAACTGTAGCCAAAACCATTCAGTACTTC. Translation: CASSETVAKTIQYF.

This clonotype was seen many times. The gene calls are TRBV29-1 and TRBJ2-7; tentatively, D is TRBD1 (6 bases). Trimming cost V 3 bases and J 5 bases, with 8 bases left between them. This CDR3 has 11 residues. The V gene's germline CDR1 is SQVTM and CDR2 ANQGSEA. CDR3 sequence reads: CSVEGANEQYF. The DNA for the CDR3 is TGCAGCGTTGAGGGGGCCAACGAGCAGTACTTC.

This clonotype was observed at least ten times. This chain connects TRBV30 to TRBJ2-2; no reliable D call. Germline assignment: CDR1 GTSNPN and CDR2 SVGIG (reference sequence). The CDR3 consists of 10 residues. CDR3 nucleotides: TGTGCTATTAACACCGGGGAGCTGTTTTTT. This sequence encodes CAINTGELFF.

This clonotype was detected only a few times. This chain's CDR3 is CASSSGDETYEQYF. CDR3 nucleotide sequence: TGTGCCAGCAGCTCAGGGGACGAAACCTACGAGCAGTACTTC. The chain combines TRBV11-3 with TRBJ2-7; tentative D call: TRBD1 (6 bases). V shed 4 bases and J shed 2 bases, with 12 bases lying between them. The germline CDR1 and CDR2 sequences are SGHNT and YENEEA. This CDR3 region has 14 residues.

Ten or more counts support this clonotype. DNA for the CDR3: TGTGCCAGCACCCGGACAGGGGGGAGTGTAAGTTCACCCCTCCACTTT. Protein product: CASTRTGGSVSSPLHF. V usage is TRBV6-2 or TRBV6-3 and J usage is TRBJ1-6; 10 nucleotides match TRBD1. This CDR3 spans 16 amino acids. CDR1 MNHEY and CDR2 SVGEGT come from the germline V gene. The J segment lost 9 bases and the V segment lost 7 bases, leaving 12 bases of the junction unmatched.

This clonotype was observed many times. This chain uses TRBV10-3 with TRBJ2-3; 8 bases map to TRBD2. In germline, CDR1 is ENHRY, CDR2 SYGVKD. The V segment lost 3 bases and the J segment 7 bases; nucleotides outside the gene matches: 9. The CDR3 has 15 amino acids. The CDR3 DNA is TGTGCCATCAGTGACCGAGCGGGAGATCGGAATACGCAGTATTTT. Translation gives CAISDRAGDRNTQYF.

V and J are TRBV20-1 and TRBJ2-1, with 13 bases that match TRBD2. This CDR3 comprises 18 residues. From germline, CDR1 is DFQATT and CDR2 SNEGSKA (reference sequence). Unmatched junction bases numbered 14, after V lost 5 bases and J lost 4 bases. CDR3 nucleotide sequence: TGCAGTGCTTCCAAGACCCGGACTAGCGGGAGCAAATACAATGAGCAGTTCTTC. This translates into CSASKTRTSGSKYNEQFF.

In its sample, this clonotype was seen many times. The chain is built from TRBV20-1 and TRBJ2-5; tentative D call: TRBD1 (6 bases). The CDR3 is made up of 15 amino acids. V gave up 0 bases and J gave up 4 bases, with 15 bases separating them. Germline lookup yields CDR1 DFQATT and CDR2 SNEGSKA (reference sequence). The DNA of the CDR3 is TGCAGTGCTAGAGATCCGCGGACAGATCGAGAGACCCAGTACTTC. Protein: CSARDPRTDRETQYF.

There are many counts of this clonotype. The chain couples TRBV4-3 to TRBJ2-2; either TRBD1 or TRBD2 may supply D (5 bases each). This CDR3 spans 14 amino acids. The germline V and J ends were trimmed by 3 bases and 3 bases, with 8 bases remaining between them. The germline V gene encodes CDR1 LGHNA and CDR2 YSLEER. The CDR3 DNA sequence: TGCGCCAGCAGCCAGGGGACCTACACCGGGGAGCTGTTTTTT. Protein sequence: CASSQGTYTGELFF.

The table lists this clonotype with many counts. The J gene is TRBJ2-7, the V gene TRBV4-3; D remains ambiguous. The CDR3 spans 13 residues. Germline CDR1 LGHNA, CDR2 YSLEER. V gave up 4 bases and J gave up 3 bases, with 10 bases separating them. Written as DNA, the CDR3 is TGCGCCAGCAGCCCCCTCTATGGCTACGAGCAGTACTTC. Its protein product is CASSPLYGYEQYF.

This clonotype was seen many times. This rearrangement joins TRBV20-1 to TRBJ2-3, with TRBD2 matching over 7 bases. J was trimmed by 4 bases and V by 4 bases; bases with no gene match: 8. The germline V gene encodes CDR1 DFQATT and CDR2 SNEGSKA (reference sequence). There are 14 residues in the CDR3. DNA of the CDR3: TGCAGTGCTATAGGGGAGGGCCCCCCAGATACGCAGTATTTT. Translated, it gives CSAIGEGPPDTQYF.

In its sample, this clonotype was seen many times. The chain combines TRBV2 with TRBJ1-2; the D gene is possibly TRBD1 (5 bases). CDR1 is SNHLY, CDR2 FYNNEI, per germline. This CDR3 comprises 15 residues. Trimming took 1 base from V and 6 from J, leaving 15 bases between them. In DNA form, the CDR3 reads TGTGCCAGCAGTGAAGGTCGAGGGGCCGTTAATGGCTACACCTTC. This translates into CASSEGRGAVNGYTF.

This clonotype showed up many times. The chain uses TRBV7-2 and TRBJ2-7; TRBD1 is a possible D gene (5 bases). CDR1 is SGHTA and CDR2 is FQGNSA in the germline V gene. V dropped 4 bases and J dropped 2 bases, with 12 bases sitting between them. The CDR3 length is 14 residues. The DNA for the CDR3 is TGTGCCAGCAGCTCCAAGGGGCCCGCCTACGAGCAGTACTTC. Translated, it gives CASSSKGPAYEQYF.

The J gene is TRBJ2-2, the V gene TRBV14, with 8 bases fitting TRBD1. Losses at the gene ends were 1 base for V and 7 bases for J; bases not matched to a gene: 5. CDR1 and CDR2 from the germline V gene are SGHDN and FVKESK. This CDR3 is 15 amino acids long. CDR3 sequence: CASSQGQGASGELFF. The CDR3 coding sequence is TGTGCCAGCAGCCAAGGGCAGGGGGCAAGCGGGGAGCTGTTTTTT.